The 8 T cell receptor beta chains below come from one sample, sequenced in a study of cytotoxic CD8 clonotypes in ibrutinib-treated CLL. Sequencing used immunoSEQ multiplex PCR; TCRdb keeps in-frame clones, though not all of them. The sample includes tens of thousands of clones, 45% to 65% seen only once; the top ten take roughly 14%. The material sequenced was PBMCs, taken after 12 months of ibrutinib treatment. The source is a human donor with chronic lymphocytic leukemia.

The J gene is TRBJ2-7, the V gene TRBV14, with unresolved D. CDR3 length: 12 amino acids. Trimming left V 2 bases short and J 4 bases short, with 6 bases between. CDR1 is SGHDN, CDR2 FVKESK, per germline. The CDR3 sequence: CASSQTRYEQYF. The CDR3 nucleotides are TGTGCCAGCAGCCAAACACGATACGAGCAGTACTTC.

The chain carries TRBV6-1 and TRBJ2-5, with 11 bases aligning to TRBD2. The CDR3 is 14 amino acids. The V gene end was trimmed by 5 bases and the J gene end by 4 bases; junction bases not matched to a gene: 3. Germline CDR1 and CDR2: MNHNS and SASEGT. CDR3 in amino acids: CASSRLAGLETQYF. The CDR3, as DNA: TGTGCCAGCAGTAGACTAGCGGGACTAGAGACCCAGTACTTC.

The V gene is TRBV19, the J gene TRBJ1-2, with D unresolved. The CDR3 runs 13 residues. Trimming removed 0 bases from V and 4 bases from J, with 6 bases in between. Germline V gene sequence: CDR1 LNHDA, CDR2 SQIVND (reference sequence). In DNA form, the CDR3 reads TGTGCCAGTAGTATAGACAGGATCTATGGCTACACCTTC. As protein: CASSIDRIYGYTF.

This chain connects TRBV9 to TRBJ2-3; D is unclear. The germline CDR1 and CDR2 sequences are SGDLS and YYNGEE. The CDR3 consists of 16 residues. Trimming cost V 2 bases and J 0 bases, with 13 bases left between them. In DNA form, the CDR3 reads TGTGCCAGCAGCGTCCTCATCGGCGGTAGCACAGATACGCAGTATTTT. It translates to CASSVLIGGSTDTQYF. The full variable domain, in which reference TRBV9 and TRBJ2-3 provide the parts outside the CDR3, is DSGVTQTPKHLITATGQRVTLRCSPRSGDLSVYWYQQSLDQGLQFLIQYYNGEERAKGNILERFSAQQFPDLHSELNLSSLELGDSALYFCASSVLIGGSTDTQYFGPGTRLTVL.

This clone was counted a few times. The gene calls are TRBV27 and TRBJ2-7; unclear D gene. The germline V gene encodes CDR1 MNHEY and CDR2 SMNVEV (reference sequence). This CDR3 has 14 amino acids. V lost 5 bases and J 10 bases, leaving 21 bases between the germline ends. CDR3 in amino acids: CASSPGSPNLRQYF. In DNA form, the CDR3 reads TGTGCCAGCAGTCCGGGTTCCCCTAACCTACGACAGTACTTC.

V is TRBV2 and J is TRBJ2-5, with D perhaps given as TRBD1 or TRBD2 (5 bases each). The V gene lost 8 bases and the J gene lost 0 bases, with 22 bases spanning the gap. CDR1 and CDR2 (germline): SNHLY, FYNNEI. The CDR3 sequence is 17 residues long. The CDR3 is CASEWPRGASYQETQYF. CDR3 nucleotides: TGTGCCAGCGAGTGGCCGAGGGGAGCGTCGTACCAAGAGACCCAGTACTTC.

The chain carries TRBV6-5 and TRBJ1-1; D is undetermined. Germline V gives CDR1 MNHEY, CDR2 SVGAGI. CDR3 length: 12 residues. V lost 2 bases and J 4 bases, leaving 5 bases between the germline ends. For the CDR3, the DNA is TGTGCCAGCAGTTACATCGGCACTGAAGCTTTCTTT. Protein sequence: CASSYIGTEAFF.

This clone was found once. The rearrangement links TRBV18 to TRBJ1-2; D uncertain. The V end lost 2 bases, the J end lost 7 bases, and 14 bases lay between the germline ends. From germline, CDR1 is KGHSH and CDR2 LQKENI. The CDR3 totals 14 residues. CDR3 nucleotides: TGTGCCAGCTCACCAGACCAAGGTGGGCTTGGCTACACCTTC. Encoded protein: CASSPDQGGLGYTF.